The 21 T cell receptor beta chains below all came from one sample that was sequenced in a study of cytomegalovirus exposure and HLA in healthy donors. A multiplex PCR was run with 60 Vbeta primers and 13 Jbeta primers. The table came from immunoSEQ multiplex PCR; TCRdb's copy has only in-frame clones and leaves some out. This table has roughly 200,000 clones, 85% appearing once. The sequencing input was PBMCs. These receptor sequences come from a woman between 45 and 60 years old in good health and CMV-seronegative.

DNA of the CDR3: TGCAGCGTAGGTGGGGGGGCAGATACGCAGTATTTT. It yields the protein CSVGGGADTQYF. This chain links TRBV29-1 with TRBJ2-3, with TRBD2 identical over 7 bases. Germline values: CDR1 SQVTM, CDR2 ANQGSEA. CDR3 length: 12 residues. With 6 bases clipped from V and 4 bases from J, the junction kept 4 bases outside the gene matches.

The chain has TRBV10-1 and TRBJ2-1; 8 positions match TRBD1. V shed 4 bases, J shed 0 bases, and the junction held 5 bases outside the gene matches. The CDR3 length is 16 residues. Germline CDR1 is WNHNN and CDR2 is SYGVQD (reference sequence). The CDR3 DNA reads TGCGCCAGCAGTGGGACAGGGTTGAGCTCCTACAATGAGCAGTTCTTC. Amino acid sequence: CASSGTGLSSYNEQFF.

The rearrangement links TRBV10-2 to TRBJ2-7; D possibly corresponds to TRBD2 (8 bases). CDR3 length: 15 residues. CDR1 is WSHSY, CDR2 SAAADI, per germline. Between the trimmed V and J ends, which lost 7 bases and 3 bases, there was a span of 19 bases. Here the CDR3 reads CASTRDSGGNYEQYF. The CDR3 DNA is TGCGCCAGCACCCGGGACAGCGGGGGCAACTACGAGCAGTACTTC.

The chain uses TRBV28 and TRBJ1-2; D not resolved. V lost 2 bases and J lost 8, with 15 bases in between. The CDR3 sequence is 14 residues long. The V gene's germline CDR1 is MDHEN and CDR2 SYDVKM. This CDR3 reads CASSLRREDGGYTF. The CDR3 DNA follows: TGTGCCAGCAGTTTAAGGAGGGAGGATGGGGGCTACACCTTC.

The rearrangement uses TRBV13 and TRBJ2-5; TRBD2 matches 7 bases. Germline V gene sequence: CDR1 PRHDT, CDR2 FYEKMQ (reference sequence). The CDR3 runs 13 residues. Trimming at V came to 2 bases and at J to 5 bases, leaving 2 bases not matched to a gene. The CDR3 DNA is TGTGCCAGCAGCTTACGGGAGGCGGAGACCCAGTACTTC. Its protein is CASSLREAETQYF. Together with reference TRBV13 and TRBJ2-5, the CDR3 gives the full variable domain: AAGVIQSPRHLIKEKRETATLKCYPIPRHDTVYWYQQGPGQDPQFLISFYEKMQSDKGSIPDRFSAQQFSDYHSELNMSSLELGDSALYFCASSLREAETQYFGPGTRLLVL.

The rearrangement uses TRBV4-1 and TRBJ2-7; 9 bases are shared with TRBD2. The J segment lost 5 bases and the V segment lost 1 base, leaving 12 bases of the junction unmatched. Per germline, CDR1 MGHRA and CDR2 YSYEKL. This CDR3 is 17 amino acids long. The CDR3, as DNA: TGCGCCAGCAGCCAAGCTAGCGGGATAGGGCACCTAAACGAGCAGTACTTC. Translation gives CASSQASGIGHLNEQYF.

This sequence joins TRBV19 and TRBJ2-1, with 8 bases lining up with TRBD2. CDR3 size: 19 residues. Germline V CDR1 and CDR2: LNHDA, SQIVND (reference sequence). Trimming at V came to 7 bases and at J to 5 bases, leaving 22 bases not matched to a gene. This CDR3 reads CASKDTFGTVTSVHNEQFF. CDR3 coding DNA: TGTGCCAGTAAGGATACTTTTGGGACCGTGACTAGCGTTCACAATGAGCAGTTCTTC.

The rearrangement links TRBV5-1 to TRBJ2-7, with a tentative D call TRBD1 (5 bases). Trimming removed 5 bases at V and 0 bases at J, with 12 bases between. Germline V gives CDR1 SGHRS, CDR2 YFSETQ. The CDR3 totals 14 residues. The CDR3 DNA reads TGCGCCAGCAGAAGTCAGGGTGGCTCCTACGAGCAGTACTTC. Protein: CASRSQGGSYEQYF.

The sample holds one count of this clone. The genes are TRBV30 and TRBJ1-2; 8 nucleotides match TRBD1. The CDR3 is made up of 12 amino acids. Unmatched junction bases numbered 4, after V lost 5 bases and J lost 5 bases. Germline V gene lookup returns CDR1 GTSNPN and CDR2 SVGIG (reference sequence). The DNA of the CDR3 is TGTGCCTGGGGGACAGGACATTATGGCTACACCTTC. Its protein is CAWGTGHYGYTF.

This chain joins TRBV10-1 and TRBJ2-1, with 9 bases lining up with TRBD2. Germline loops: CDR1 WNHNN, CDR2 SYGVQD (reference sequence). J gave up 4 bases and V 4 bases, and 5 bases lay outside the gene matches. The CDR3 is made up of 15 amino acids. The CDR3 region is CASSVAGGSYNEQFF. The CDR3 bases are TGCGCCAGCAGTGTTGCGGGAGGGTCGTACAATGAGCAGTTCTTC.

The chain has TRBV19 and TRBJ2-1; a possible D gene is TRBD2 (6 bases). This CDR3 spans 12 amino acids. The germline V gene has CDR1 LNHDA and CDR2 SQIVND (reference sequence). V lost 7 bases to trimming and J lost 8 bases, with 12 bases between them. The CDR3: CASMGGIYEQFF. DNA for the CDR3: TGTGCCAGTATGGGCGGGATCTATGAGCAGTTCTTC. Variable domain in full (rest from reference TRBV19 and TRBJ2-1): DGGITQSPKYLFRKEGQNVTLSCEQNLNHDAMYWYRQDPGQGLRLIYYSQIVNDFQKGDIAEGYSVSREKKESFPLTVTSAQKNPTAFYLCASMGGIYEQFFGPGTRLTVL.

The chain employs TRBV28 and TRBJ1-5; possible D gene TRBD1, 6 bases. V lost 8 bases and J lost 5, with 19 bases in between. The V gene's germline CDR1 is MDHEN and CDR2 SYDVKM. CDR3 size: 15 residues. The CDR3 loop is CASHTGDGGHQPQHF. DNA for the CDR3: TGTGCCAGCCATACTGGGGACGGGGGGCATCAGCCCCAGCATTTT.

The chain couples TRBV4-2 to TRBJ2-7; TRBD1 might be the D (6 bases). Trimming pared 4 bases from V and 7 bases from J, leaving 17 bases between. The CDR3 totals 14 residues. Germline CDR1 LGHNA, CDR2 YNFKEQ. CDR3 DNA: TGTGCCAGCAGCCCTCGGGACACCTCGGGGGAGCAGTACTTC. Translating gives CASSPRDTSGEQYF.

V usage is TRBV14 and J usage is TRBJ2-2, with 10 bases identical to TRBD2. The trim removed 0 bases at V and 5 bases at J, leaving 9 bases unmatched. CDR3 length: 18 amino acids. Germline V gene sequence: CDR1 SGHDN, CDR2 FVKESK. The CDR3 sequence is CASSQEGALAGDTGELFF. In DNA form, the CDR3 reads TGTGCCAGCAGCCAAGAAGGCGCGCTAGCGGGAGATACCGGGGAGCTGTTTTTT.

This clone appeared once. The chain links TRBV14 to TRBJ2-5; 9 bases are a match to TRBD2. This CDR3 has 15 amino acids. After removal of 3 bases from V and 1 base from J, the junction contained 3 bases not matched to a gene. Germline lookup yields CDR1 SGHDN and CDR2 FVKESK. CDR3 amino acids: CASSQRTSAQETQYF. Here the CDR3 DNA reads TGTGCCAGCAGCCAGCGGACTAGCGCCCAAGAGACCCAGTACTTC.

The chain employs TRBV12-5 and TRBJ1-1; D is ambiguous. Germline V lookup: CDR1 LGHNT, CDR2 FRNRAP. This CDR3 has 13 residues. V lost 3 bases, J lost 1 base, and 6 bases lay in between. The CDR3 DNA reads as TGTGCTAGTGGTTTAGGCGGGAACACTGAAGCTTTCTTT. Encoded protein: CASGLGGNTEAFF.

This CDR3 is CVTGYSNQPQHF. The DNA of the CDR3 is TGTGTTACAGGATATAGCAATCAGCCCCAGCATTTT. The chain couples TRBV28 to TRBJ1-5; tentatively, D is TRBD1 (5 bases). CDR1 is MDHEN, CDR2 SYDVKM, per germline. CDR3 length: 12 residues. The full variable domain, in which reference TRBV28 and TRBJ1-5 provide the parts outside the CDR3, is DVKVTQSSRYLVKRTGEKVFLECVQDMDHENMFWYRQDPGLGLRLIYFSYDVKMKEKGDIPEGYSVSREKKERFSLILESASTNQTSMYLCVTGYSNQPQHFGDGTRLSIL.

V gene TRBV30 combines with J gene TRBJ2-7; 10 bases agree with TRBD1. The CDR3 sequence is 14 residues long. In germline, CDR1 is GTSNPN, CDR2 SVGIG (reference sequence). The ends lost 3 bases at V and 5 bases at J; junction bases unmatched: 7. CDR3 in amino acids: CAWSAMGTGDEQYF. CDR3 nucleotides: TGTGCCTGGAGCGCCATGGGGACAGGGGACGAGCAGTACTTC.

This clone was seen a handful of times. V is TRBV6-1 and J is TRBJ2-5; D is ambiguous. Germline V CDR1 and CDR2: MNHNS, SASEGT. This CDR3 has 13 amino acids. Trimming pared 6 bases from V and 6 bases from J, leaving 14 bases between. The CDR3 region is CASSLPGFQTQYF. In DNA form, the CDR3 reads TGTGCCAGCAGCCTTCCCGGTTTCCAGACCCAGTACTTC.

The chain has TRBV28 and TRBJ2-2; 8 nucleotides agree with TRBD1. The CDR3 runs to 16 residues. V dropped 4 bases and J dropped 2; count of bases not matched to a gene: 6. Germline lookup yields CDR1 MDHEN and CDR2 SYDVKM. The CDR3 spells CASSYRGWRNTGELFF. CDR3 coding DNA: TGTGCCAGCAGTTACAGGGGGTGGAGAAACACCGGGGAGCTGTTTTTT. The entire variable domain, with the rest obtained from reference TRBV28 and TRBJ2-2, is as follows: DVKVTQSSRYLVKRTGEKVFLECVQDMDHENMFWYRQDPGLGLRLIYFSYDVKMKEKGDIPEGYSVSREKKERFSLILESASTNQTSMYLCASSYRGWRNTGELFFGEGSRLTVL.

The gene calls are TRBV6-1 and TRBJ2-7, with TRBD1 matching over 10 bases. The V and J ends lost 7 bases and 4 bases, in that order; junction bases with no gene match: 7. The CDR3 totals 14 residues. Per the germline V gene, CDR1 is MNHNS and CDR2 is SASEGT. CDR3: CASTPTGGKYEQYF. The CDR3 DNA reads as TGTGCCAGCACCCCGACAGGGGGCAAGTACGAGCAGTACTTC.